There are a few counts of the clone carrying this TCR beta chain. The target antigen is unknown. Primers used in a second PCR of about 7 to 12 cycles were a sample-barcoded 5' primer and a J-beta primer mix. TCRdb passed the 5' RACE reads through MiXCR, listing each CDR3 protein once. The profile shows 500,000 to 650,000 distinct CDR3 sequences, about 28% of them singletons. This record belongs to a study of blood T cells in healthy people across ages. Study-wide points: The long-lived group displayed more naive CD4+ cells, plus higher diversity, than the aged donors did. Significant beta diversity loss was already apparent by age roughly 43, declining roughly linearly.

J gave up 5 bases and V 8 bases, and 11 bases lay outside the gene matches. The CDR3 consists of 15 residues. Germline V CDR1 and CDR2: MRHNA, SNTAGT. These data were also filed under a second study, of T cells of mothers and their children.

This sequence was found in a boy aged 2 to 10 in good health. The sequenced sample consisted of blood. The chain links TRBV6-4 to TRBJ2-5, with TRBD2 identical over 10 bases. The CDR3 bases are TGTGCCAGCGGTGCGACAGCGGGGGGGCCGGAGACCCAGTACTTC. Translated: CASGATAGGPETQYF.